Listed here are 10 T cell receptor beta chains from one sample, sequenced in a study of T cell clonality in common variable immunodeficiency. Sequencing used immunoSEQ multiplex PCR; TCRdb keeps in-frame clones, though not all of them. The sample was found to contain fewer than 65,000 clones, and every one recurs. Material: peripheral blood mononuclear cells. These receptors came from a person between 18 and 75 years old in good health.

This clone was picked up many times. The read ends 3 residues shy of where the CDR3 ends; the end is completed using the germline J gene. The chain uses TRBV5-6 and TRBJ1-6, with TRBD1 as a possible D gene (5 bases). CDR1 is SGHDT and CDR2 is YYEEEE in the germline V gene. CDR3 size: 15 residues. Deletions cut 2 bases from V and 5 bases from J, with 11 bases between. CDR3 amino acids: CASSLAGGHNSPLHF. CDR3 DNA, as far as it was read: TGTGCCAGCAGCTTAGCCGGGGGTCATAATTCACCC. Variable domain in full (rest from reference TRBV5-6 and TRBJ1-6): DAGVTQSPTHLIKTRGQQVTLRCSPKSGHDTVSWYQQALGQGPQFIFQYYEEEERQRGNFPDRFSGHQFPNYSSELNVNALLLGDSALYLCASSLAGGHNSPLHFGNGTRLTVT.

Many counts were recorded for this clone. The sequenced fragment ends 3 residues before the CDR3 boundary, so the rest is inferred from the germline J gene. The chain uses TRBV7-3 and TRBJ2-1, with 12 bases identical to TRBD2. Germline-derived CDR1 and CDR2 are SGHTA and FQGTGA. The trim removed 5 bases at V and 5 bases at J, leaving 1 base unmatched. This CDR3 spans 14 amino acids. CDR3 bases read: TGTGCCAGCAGCCTAGCGGGAGGGGACAATGAG. It yields the protein CASSLAGGDNE. In full, the CDR3 reads CASSLAGGDNEQFF. Based on the CDR3 plus reference TRBV7-3 and TRBJ2-1, the full variable domain is GAGVSQTPSNKVTEKGKYVELRCDPISGHTALYWYRQSLGQGPEFLIYFQGTGAADDSGLPNDRFFAVRPEGSVSTLKIQRTERGDSAVYLCASSLAGGDNEQFFGPGTRLTVL.

This clone has a count of ten or more. The CDR3 sequence: CASSPPTGRRNQPQHF. The part of the CDR3 DNA that was read is TGTGCCAGCAGTCCCCCGACAGGGCGGCGGAATCAGCCC. The V and J genes are TRBV6-2 or TRBV6-3 and TRBJ1-5; the match to TRBD1 covers 7 bases. The read ends 3 residues shy of where the CDR3 ends; the end is completed using the germline J gene. J lost 4 bases, V lost 5 bases, and 11 bases had no gene match. Germline V gene lookup returns CDR1 MNHEY and CDR2 SVGEGT. The CDR3 is made up of 16 amino acids.

This clone occurred many times. Read sequence stops 3 residues before the CDR3 end, and the germline J gene provides the missing end. V usage is TRBV20-1 and J usage is TRBJ2-1; D is uncertain. Per germline, CDR1 DFQATT and CDR2 SNEGSKA (reference sequence). Trimming took 6 bases from V and 9 from J, leaving 12 bases between them. CDR3 length equals 11 residues. The CDR3 region is CSASQSTEQFF. CDR3 DNA (partial): TGCAGTGCATCCCAGTCCACTGAG.

Partial CDR3 DNA: TGTGCCAGCAGTGAAGAAGACAGTGCTACCGGGGAG. It translates to CASSEEDSATGE. The full CDR3 reads CASSEEDSATGELFF. This chain connects TRBV6-1 to TRBJ2-2; tentative D call: TRBD1 (5 bases). The read ends 3 residues before the CDR3 terminus; that terminus is restored from the germline J gene. Germline V gene sequence: CDR1 MNHNS, CDR2 SASEGT. Trimming cost V 1 base and J 5 bases, with 11 bases left between them. The CDR3 runs to 15 residues.

Ten or more counts support this clone. The CDR3 end falls 3 residues outside the read, so it is completed with the germline J gene. This chain joins TRBV20-1 and TRBJ2-1; 14 bases fit TRBD2. The CDR3 is 19 amino acids. Losses at the gene ends were 6 bases for V and 2 bases for J; bases not matched to a gene: 15. Germline V gene data show CDR1 as DFQATT and CDR2 as SNEGSKA (reference sequence). The CDR3 bases that were read are TGCAGTGCCATTGACTGGATTCGACTAGCGGGGGGGCCCTACAATGAG. It is translated as CSAIDWIRLAGGPYNE. The whole CDR3 sequence is CSAIDWIRLAGGPYNEQFF.

This clone has a handful of counts. The read finishes 3 residues shy of the CDR3 end, and the germline J gene is used to complete it. The chain uses TRBV2 and TRBJ1-2; D gene uncertain. The germline gives CDR1 SNHLY, CDR2 FYNNEI. The CDR3 runs 14 residues. V dropped 4 bases and J dropped 5 bases, with 14 bases sitting between them. The CDR3 sequence is CASSASGDKYGYTF. The DNA read from the CDR3 is TGTGCCAGCAGTGCTAGCGGGGATAAATATGGC.

This clone was detected ten times or more. The CDR3 is cut off 3 residues early in the read; its end comes from the germline J gene. This chain uses TRBV20-1 with TRBJ2-2; D is possibly TRBD1 or TRBD2 (5 bases each). Germline V gene data show CDR1 as DFQATT and CDR2 as SNEGSKA (reference sequence). CDR3 length: 13 amino acids. Trimming shortened V by 0 bases and J by 6 bases, and 8 bases separated the two germline ends. The chain's CDR3 is CSARDRGAGELFF. CDR3 DNA, as far as it was read: TGCAGTGCTAGAGATAGAGGGGCCGGGGAG.

Many counts were recorded for this clone. The sequence runs out 3 residues before the end of the CDR3; the remainder is reconstructed from the germline J gene. The V gene is TRBV10-3, the J gene TRBJ2-3; perhaps TRBD1 as D (6 bases). CDR1 and CDR2 from the germline V gene are ENHRY and SYGVKD. This CDR3 has 16 residues. The part of the CDR3 DNA that was read is TGTGCCATCAGTGAGTCGAGAGGGGGACCCAATCAGCCG. It is translated as CAISESRGGPNQP. The CDR3 reads in full as CAISESRGGPNQPQYF.

The sample holds many counts of this clone. The read terminates 3 residues ahead of where the CDR3 ends, so the germline J gene completes it. The V call is TRBV6-1, the J call TRBJ1-5, with D perhaps matching TRBD1 (6 bases). The CDR3 has 15 amino acids. The V gene lost 3 bases and the J gene lost 4 bases, with 13 bases spanning the gap. Germline V CDR1 and CDR2: MNHNS, SASEGT. CDR3: CASSEEIQGNQPQHF. CDR3 DNA (partial): TGTGCCAGCAGTGAGGAGATACAGGGAAATCAGCCC.